This T cell receptor (beta chain) comes out of a study of T cells in Graves' hyperthyroidism and ophthalmopathy. Study results and limitations: It was a median approximately 7.1 months before onset that the model predicted ophthalmopathy. A model of 13 V-J features distinguished ophthalmopathy from stable hyperthyroidism.

Exclusion criteria comprised uncontrolled infection, other autoimmune disease, pregnancy or lactation. In this sample, this clonotype turned up a few times. Its antigen is undetermined. Amplification of TCR beta CDR3 regions was performed using RNA transcripts as template. Carried out on the TCR CDR3, a first-round RT-PCR used the HTBI primer set. TCRdb re-analysed the multiplex PCR reads in MiXCR, keeping a single row per CDR3 protein. This table holds 500,000 to 800,000 distinct CDR3 sequences, just under 45% found once. The specimen sequenced was peripheral blood or thyroid tissue (not recorded which). This clonotype was sampled from an adult man with Graves' disease, either hyperthyroidism or ophthalmopathy (not recorded which).

CDR3 loop: CASRPGTGSSPLHF. DNA of the CDR3: TGTGCCAGCAGGCCCGGGACAGGGAGCTCACCCCTCCACTTT. V usage is TRBV7-8 and J usage is TRBJ1-6; 9 nucleotides line up with TRBD1. Germline CDR1 reads SGHVS; CDR2 reads FQNEAQ. The CDR3 spans 14 residues. J was trimmed by 10 bases and V by 6 bases; bases with no gene match: 7.